The rows below give T cell receptor beta chains drawn from one sample of a study of T cell changes during pregnancy in multiple sclerosis. Method: immunoSEQ multiplex PCR; TCRdb's copy keeps in-frame clones and lacks some. Altogether 70,000 to 75,000 clones are present, roughly 89% being singletons, with the ten largest covering roughly 2.1%. The sample in question was peripheral blood, obtained in the second trimester of pregnancy. The receptors were gathered from a female donor with multiple sclerosis, enrolled in a pregnancy study. The CDR3 runs from the conserved cysteine through the conserved F or W. The order of the fields is J gene, V gene, CDR3 protein.

J: TRBJ2-6; V: TRBV7-2; CDR3: CASSLEQGGANVLTF
J: TRBJ1-2; V: TRBV4-3; CDR3: CASSQGVRGGVRGYGYTF
J: TRBJ1-1; V: TRBV29-1; CDR3: CSADRANTEAFF
J: TRBJ2-2; V: TRBV5-1; CDR3: CASSLQSLAAANTGELFF
J: TRBJ2-7; V: TRBV4-2; CDR3: CASSQVQRLSHEQYF
J: TRBJ2-3; V: TRBV30; CDR3: CAWSVWTSGKTDTQYF
J: TRBJ2-5; V: TRBV15; CDR3: CATSRVSGEPRGRETQYF
J: TRBJ1-2; V: TRBV5-1; CDR3: CASSGDRRYGYTF
J: TRBJ2-3; V: TRBV4-3; CDR3: CASSQDRAGNTDTQYF
J: TRBJ1-5; V: TRBV5-1; CDR3: CASSLGTGETQPQHF
J: TRBJ2-3; V: TRBV30; CDR3: CASSGGRGTDTQYF
J: TRBJ2-7; V: TRBV11-2; CDR3: CASSFGQGYEQYF
J: TRBJ1-1; V: TRBV10-3; CDR3: CAISEGITGQGNTEAFF
J: TRBJ2-5; V: TRBV7-9; CDR3: CASSFRPPAGEETQYF
J: TRBJ2-2; V: TRBV6-5; CDR3: CASSWRRAGTGELFF
J: TRBJ2-1; V: TRBV4-3; CDR3: CASSPGGAGEQFF
J: TRBJ1-3; V: TRBV7-9; CDR3: CASSLGGGASGNTIYF
J: TRBJ1-2; V: TRBV9; CDR3: CASSGRDRGFLF
J: TRBJ2-5; V: TRBV6-1; CDR3: CASSGLGGYQETQYF
J: TRBJ1-1; V: TRBV21-1; CDR3: CASSKGPGGAEAFF
J: TRBJ1-2; V: TRBV18; CDR3: CASSPLPPRQGDGGKGYTF
J: TRBJ2-3; V: TRBV9; CDR3: CASSVGQTYTDTQYF
J: TRBJ1-3; V: TRBV5-4; CDR3: CASSQLPPRGNTIYF
J: TRBJ2-3; V: TRBV9; CDR3: CASSGASGRTDTQYF
J: TRBJ1-1; V: TRBV7-2; CDR3: CASSLDNSNTEAFF
J: TRBJ2-1; V: TRBV19; CDR3: CASSIPGGDYNEQFF
J: TRBJ1-2; V: TRBV2; CDR3: CASSRGDGRGYTF
J: TRBJ2-3; V: TRBV5-1; CDR3: CASSLALGETDTQYF
J: TRBJ1-1; V: TRBV18; CDR3: CASSPGLWAKTEAFF
J: TRBJ2-1; V: TRBV5-5; CDR3: CASSVAGSNEQFF
J: TRBJ1-6; V: TRBV11-1; CDR3: CASSLGQGRTPLHF
J: TRBJ2-7; V: TRBV11-1; CDR3: CASSPHWGSRAYEQYF
J: TRBJ2-7; V: TRBV27; CDR3: CASIPYPGTGPYEQYF
J: TRBJ2-2; V: TRBV9; CDR3: CASSEGLAGVGSGTGELFF
J: TRBJ1-2; V: TRBV30; CDR3: CALRTGFYGYTF
J: TRBJ1-2; V: TRBV13; CDR3: CASSLRGNGYTF
J: TRBJ2-5; V: TRBV2; CDR3: CASSGTSGETQYF
J: TRBJ2-4; V: TRBV23-1; CDR3: CASSQGTRAKNIQYF
J: TRBJ2-3; V: TRBV5-1; CDR3: CASSLTQSTDTQYF
J: TRBJ2-1; V: TRBV7-9; CDR3: CASPTAGEIHNEQFF
J: TRBJ1-1; V: TRBV28; CDR3: CASSIRQTMNTEAFF
J: TRBJ1-6; V: TRBV27; CDR3: CASSLSGGANSPLHF
J: TRBJ2-4; V: TRBV19; CDR3: CASSTDRGTKNIQYF
J: TRBJ1-3; V: TRBV19; CDR3: CASNTGGAYGNTIYF
J: TRBJ2-2; V: TRBV2; CDR3: CASGKTGGTGELFF